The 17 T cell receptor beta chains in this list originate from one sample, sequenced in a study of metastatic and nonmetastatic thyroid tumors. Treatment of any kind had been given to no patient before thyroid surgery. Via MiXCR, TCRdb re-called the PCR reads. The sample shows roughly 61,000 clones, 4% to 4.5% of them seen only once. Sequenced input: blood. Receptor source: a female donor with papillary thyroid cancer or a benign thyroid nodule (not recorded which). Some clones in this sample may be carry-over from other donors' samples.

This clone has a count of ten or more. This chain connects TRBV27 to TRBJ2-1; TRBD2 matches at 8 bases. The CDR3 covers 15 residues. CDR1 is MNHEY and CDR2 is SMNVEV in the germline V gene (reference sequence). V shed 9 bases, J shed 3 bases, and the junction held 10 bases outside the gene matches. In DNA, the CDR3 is TGTGCCAGTCCGGCCGGGGGGGTAGACTACAATGAGCAGTTCTTC. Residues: CASPAGGVDYNEQFF.

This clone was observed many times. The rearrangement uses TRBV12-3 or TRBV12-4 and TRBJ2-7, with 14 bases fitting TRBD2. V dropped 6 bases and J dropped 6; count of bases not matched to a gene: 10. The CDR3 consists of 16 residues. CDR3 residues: CASSHRGGTSGSEQYF. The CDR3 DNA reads TGTGCCAGCAGCCATCGTGGAGGGACTAGCGGGAGCGAGCAGTACTTC.

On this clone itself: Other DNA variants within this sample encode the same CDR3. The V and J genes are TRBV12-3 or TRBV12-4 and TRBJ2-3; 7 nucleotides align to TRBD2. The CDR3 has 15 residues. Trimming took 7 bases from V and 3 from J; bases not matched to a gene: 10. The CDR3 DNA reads TGTGCCAGCACACAGCGGGGTCACGGGACAGATACGCAGTATTTT. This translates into CASTQRGHGTDTQYF.

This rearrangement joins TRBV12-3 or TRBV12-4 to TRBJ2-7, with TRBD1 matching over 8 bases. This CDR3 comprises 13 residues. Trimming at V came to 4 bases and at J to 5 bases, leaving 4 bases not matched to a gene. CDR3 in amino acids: CASSSIQGDEQYF. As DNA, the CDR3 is TGTGCCAGCAGTTCGATACAGGGGGACGAGCAGTACTTC.

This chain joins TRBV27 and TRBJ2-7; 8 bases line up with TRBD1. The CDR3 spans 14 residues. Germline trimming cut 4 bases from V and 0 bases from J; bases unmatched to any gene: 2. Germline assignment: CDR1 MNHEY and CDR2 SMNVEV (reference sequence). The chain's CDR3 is CASSSTGGSYEQYF. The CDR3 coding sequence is TGTGCCAGCAGTTCCACAGGGGGCTCCTACGAGCAGTACTTC.

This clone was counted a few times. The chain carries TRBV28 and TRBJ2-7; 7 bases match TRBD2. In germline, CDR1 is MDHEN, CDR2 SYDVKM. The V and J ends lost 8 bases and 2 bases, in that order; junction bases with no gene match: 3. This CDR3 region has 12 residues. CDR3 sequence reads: CASRGGTYEQYF. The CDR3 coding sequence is TGTGCCAGCCGCGGGGGTACCTACGAGCAGTACTTC. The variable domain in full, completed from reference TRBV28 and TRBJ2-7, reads DVKVTQSSRYLVKRTGEKVFLECVQDMDHENMFWYRQDPGLGLRLIYFSYDVKMKEKGDIPEGYSVSREKKERFSLILESASTNQTSMYLCASRGGTYEQYFGPGTRLTVT.

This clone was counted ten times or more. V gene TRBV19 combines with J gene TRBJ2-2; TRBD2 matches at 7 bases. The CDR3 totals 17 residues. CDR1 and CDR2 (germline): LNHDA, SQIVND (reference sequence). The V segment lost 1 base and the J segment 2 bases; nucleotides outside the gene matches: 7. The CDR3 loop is CASSIGSGRTNTGELFF. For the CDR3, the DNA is TGTGCCAGTAGTATAGGTTCCGGGAGGACCAACACCGGGGAGCTGTTTTTT.

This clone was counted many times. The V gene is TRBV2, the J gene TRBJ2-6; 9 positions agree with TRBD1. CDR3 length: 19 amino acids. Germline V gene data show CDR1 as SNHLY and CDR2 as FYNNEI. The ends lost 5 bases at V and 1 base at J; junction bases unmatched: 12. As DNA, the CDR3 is TGTGCCAGCAGTTTTACGCCGGGACAGGGTCTTTCTGGGGCCAACGTCCTGACTTTC. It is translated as CASSFTPGQGLSGANVLTF.

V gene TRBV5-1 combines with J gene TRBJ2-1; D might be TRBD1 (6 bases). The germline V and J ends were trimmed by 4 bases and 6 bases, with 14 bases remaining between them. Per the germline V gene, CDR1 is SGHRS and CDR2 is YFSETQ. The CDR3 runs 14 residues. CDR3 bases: TGCGCCAGCAGCCCGGAACAGGGTGGCAATGAGCAGTTCTTC. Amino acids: CASSPEQGGNEQFF.

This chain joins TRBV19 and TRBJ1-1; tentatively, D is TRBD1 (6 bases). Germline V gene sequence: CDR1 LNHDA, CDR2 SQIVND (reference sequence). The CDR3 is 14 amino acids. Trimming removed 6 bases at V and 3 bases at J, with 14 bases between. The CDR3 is CASSAGVGHTEAFF. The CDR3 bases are TGTGCCAGTAGCGCAGGGGTTGGTCACACTGAAGCTTTCTTT.

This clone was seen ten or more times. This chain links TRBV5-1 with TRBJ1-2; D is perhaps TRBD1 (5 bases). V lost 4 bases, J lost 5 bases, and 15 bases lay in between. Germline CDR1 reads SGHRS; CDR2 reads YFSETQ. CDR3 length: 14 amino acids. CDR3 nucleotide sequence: TGCGCCAGCAGCCCGCTACCGGACACTTATGGCTACACCTTC. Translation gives CASSPLPDTYGYTF. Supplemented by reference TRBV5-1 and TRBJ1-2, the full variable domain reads KAGVTQTPRYLIKTRGQQVTLSCSPISGHRSVSWYQQTPGQGLQFLFEYFSETQRNKGNFPGRFSGRQFSNSRSEMNVSTLELGDSALYLCASSPLPDTYGYTFGSGTRLTVV.

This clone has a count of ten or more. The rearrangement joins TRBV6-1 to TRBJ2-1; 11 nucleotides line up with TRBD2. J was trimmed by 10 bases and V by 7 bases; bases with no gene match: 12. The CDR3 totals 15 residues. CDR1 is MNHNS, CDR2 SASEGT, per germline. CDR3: CASTSSGRSPGEQFF. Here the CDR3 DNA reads TGTGCCAGCACTTCTAGCGGGAGGTCCCCTGGGGAGCAGTTCTTC.

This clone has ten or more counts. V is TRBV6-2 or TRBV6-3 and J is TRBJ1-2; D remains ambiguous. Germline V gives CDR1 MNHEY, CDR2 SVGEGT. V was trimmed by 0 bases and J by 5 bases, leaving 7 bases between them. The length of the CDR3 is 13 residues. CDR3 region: CASSYSTEYGYTF. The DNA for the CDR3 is TGTGCCAGCAGTTACTCGACCGAATATGGCTACACCTTC.

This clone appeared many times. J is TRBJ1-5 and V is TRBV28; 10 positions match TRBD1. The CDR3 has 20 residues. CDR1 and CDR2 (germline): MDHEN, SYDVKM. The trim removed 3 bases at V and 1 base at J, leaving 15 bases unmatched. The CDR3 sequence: CASSFPLAFPGQGSNQPQHF. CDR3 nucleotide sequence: TGTGCCAGCAGTTTCCCCCTAGCCTTTCCGGGACAGGGGAGCAATCAGCCCCAGCATTTT.

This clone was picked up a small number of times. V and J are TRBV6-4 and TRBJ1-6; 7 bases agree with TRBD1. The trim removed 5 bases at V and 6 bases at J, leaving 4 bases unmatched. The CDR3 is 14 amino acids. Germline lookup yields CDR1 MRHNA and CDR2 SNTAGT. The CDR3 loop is CASSKGQTNSPLHF. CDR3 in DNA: TGTGCCAGCAGTAAGGGACAGACTAATTCACCCCTCCACTTT.

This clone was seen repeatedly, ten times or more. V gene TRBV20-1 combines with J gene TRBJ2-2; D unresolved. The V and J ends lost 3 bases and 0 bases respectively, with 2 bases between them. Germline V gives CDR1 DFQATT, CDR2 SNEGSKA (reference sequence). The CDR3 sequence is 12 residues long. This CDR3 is CSARPNTGELFF. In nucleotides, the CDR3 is TGCAGTGCTAGGCCGAACACCGGGGAGCTGTTTTTT.

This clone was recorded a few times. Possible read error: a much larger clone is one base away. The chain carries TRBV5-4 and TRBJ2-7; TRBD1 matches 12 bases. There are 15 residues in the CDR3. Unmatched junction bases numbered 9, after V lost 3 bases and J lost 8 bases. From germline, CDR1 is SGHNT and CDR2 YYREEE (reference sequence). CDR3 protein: CASSSPGQGAHQQYF. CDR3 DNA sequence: TGTGCCAGCAGCTCCCCGGGACAGGGGGCCCACCAGCAGTACTTC.